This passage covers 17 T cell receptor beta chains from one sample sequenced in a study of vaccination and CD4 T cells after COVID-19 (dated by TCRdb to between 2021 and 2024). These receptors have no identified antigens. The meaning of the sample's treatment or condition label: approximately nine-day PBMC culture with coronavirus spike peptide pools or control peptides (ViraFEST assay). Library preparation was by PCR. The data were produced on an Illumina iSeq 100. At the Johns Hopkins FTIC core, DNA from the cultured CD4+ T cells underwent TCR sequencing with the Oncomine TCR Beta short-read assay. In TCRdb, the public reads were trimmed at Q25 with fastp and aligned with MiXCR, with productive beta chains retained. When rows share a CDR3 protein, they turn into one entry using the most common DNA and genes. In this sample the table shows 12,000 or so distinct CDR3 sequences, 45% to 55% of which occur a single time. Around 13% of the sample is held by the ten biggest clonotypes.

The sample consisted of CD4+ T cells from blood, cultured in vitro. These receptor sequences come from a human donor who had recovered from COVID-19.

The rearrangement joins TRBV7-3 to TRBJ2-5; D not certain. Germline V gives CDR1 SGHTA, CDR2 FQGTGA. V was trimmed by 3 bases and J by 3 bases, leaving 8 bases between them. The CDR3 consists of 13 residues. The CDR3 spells CASSFSREETQYF. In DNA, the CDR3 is TGTGCCAGCAGCTTTTCCCGGGAAGAGACCCAGTACTTC.

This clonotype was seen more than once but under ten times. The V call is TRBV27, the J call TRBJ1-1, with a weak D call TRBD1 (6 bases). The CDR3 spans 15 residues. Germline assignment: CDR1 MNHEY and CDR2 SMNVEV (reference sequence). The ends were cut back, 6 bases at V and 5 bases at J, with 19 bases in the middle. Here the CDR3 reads CASRPTDSRRTEAFF. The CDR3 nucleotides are TGTGCCAGCAGACCTACGGACAGCAGGAGGACTGAAGCTTTCTTT.

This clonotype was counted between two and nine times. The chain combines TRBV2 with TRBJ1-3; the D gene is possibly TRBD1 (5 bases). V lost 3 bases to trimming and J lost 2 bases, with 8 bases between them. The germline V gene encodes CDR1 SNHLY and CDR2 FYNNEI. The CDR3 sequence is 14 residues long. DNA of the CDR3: TGTGCCAGCAGTGATGTAGGGGCTGGAAACACCATATATTTT. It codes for CASSDVGAGNTIYF.

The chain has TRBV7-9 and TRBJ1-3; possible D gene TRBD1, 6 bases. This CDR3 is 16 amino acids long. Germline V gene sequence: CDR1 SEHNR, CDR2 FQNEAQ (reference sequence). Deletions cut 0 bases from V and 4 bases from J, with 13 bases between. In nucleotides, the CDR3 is TGTGCCAGCAGCTTAGCCGGCAGGGGCAGCGGAAACACCATATATTTT. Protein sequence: CASSLAGRGSGNTIYF.

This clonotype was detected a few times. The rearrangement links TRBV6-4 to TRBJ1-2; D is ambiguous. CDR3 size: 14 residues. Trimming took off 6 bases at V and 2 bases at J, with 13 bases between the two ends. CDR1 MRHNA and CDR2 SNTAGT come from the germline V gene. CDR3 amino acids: CASRPGQLNYGYTF. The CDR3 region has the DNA TGTGCCAGCAGGCCCGGGCAATTGAACTATGGCTACACCTTC.

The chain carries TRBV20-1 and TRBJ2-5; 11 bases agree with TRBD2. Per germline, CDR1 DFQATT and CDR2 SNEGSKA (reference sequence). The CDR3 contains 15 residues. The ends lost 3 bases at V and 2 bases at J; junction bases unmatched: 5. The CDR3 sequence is CSARVAGGIQETQYF. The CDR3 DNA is TGCAGTGCTAGGGTAGCGGGGGGGATACAAGAGACCCAGTACTTC.

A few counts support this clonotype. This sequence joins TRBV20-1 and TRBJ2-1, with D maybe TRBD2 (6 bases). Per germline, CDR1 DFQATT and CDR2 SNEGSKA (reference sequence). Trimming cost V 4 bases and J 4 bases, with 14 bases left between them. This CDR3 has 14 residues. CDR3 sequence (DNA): TGCAGTGCTATCGGGGTAGCGGAGTACAATGAGCAGTTCTTC. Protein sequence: CSAIGVAEYNEQFF.

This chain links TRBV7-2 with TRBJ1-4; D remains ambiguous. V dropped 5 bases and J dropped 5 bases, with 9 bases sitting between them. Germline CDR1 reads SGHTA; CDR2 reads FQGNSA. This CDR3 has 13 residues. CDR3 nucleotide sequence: TGTGCCAGCAGCAGCCAAAGGAATGAAAAACTGTTTTTT. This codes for CASSSQRNEKLFF.

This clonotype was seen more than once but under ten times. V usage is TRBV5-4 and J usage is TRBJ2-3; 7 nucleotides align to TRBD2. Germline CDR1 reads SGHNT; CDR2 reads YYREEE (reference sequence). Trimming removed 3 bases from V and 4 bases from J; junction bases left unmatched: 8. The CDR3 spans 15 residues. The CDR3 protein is CASSSPRLAADTQYF. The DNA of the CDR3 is TGTGCCAGCAGCTCGCCCAGACTAGCCGCAGATACGCAGTATTTT.

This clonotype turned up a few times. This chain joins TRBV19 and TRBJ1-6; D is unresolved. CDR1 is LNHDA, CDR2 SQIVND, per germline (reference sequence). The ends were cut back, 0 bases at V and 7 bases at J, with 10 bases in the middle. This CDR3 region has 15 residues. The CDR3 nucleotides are TGTGCCAGTAGTATAGATAGGACGAGCAATTCACCCCTCCACTTT. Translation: CASSIDRTSNSPLHF.

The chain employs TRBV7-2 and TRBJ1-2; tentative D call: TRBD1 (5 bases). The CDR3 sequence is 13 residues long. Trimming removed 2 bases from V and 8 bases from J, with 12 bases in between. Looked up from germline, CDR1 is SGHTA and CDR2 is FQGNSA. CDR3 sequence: CASSLRGGAGYTF. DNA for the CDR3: TGTGCCAGCAGCTTACGTGGGGGAGCGGGCTACACCTTC.

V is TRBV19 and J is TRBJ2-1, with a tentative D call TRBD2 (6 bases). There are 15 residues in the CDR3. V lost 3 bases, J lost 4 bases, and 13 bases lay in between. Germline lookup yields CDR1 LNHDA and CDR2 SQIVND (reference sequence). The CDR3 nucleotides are TGTGCCAGTAGTATTCCTAGCGCACATTACAATGAGCAGTTCTTC. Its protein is CASSIPSAHYNEQFF.

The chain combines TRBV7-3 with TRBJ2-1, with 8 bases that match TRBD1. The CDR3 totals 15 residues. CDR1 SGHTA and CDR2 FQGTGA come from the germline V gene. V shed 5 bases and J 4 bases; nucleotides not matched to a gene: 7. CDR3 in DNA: TGTGCCAGCAGCGCTGCAGGGGGCCGATACAATGAGCAGTTCTTC. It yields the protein CASSAAGGRYNEQFF.

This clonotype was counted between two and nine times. The CDR3, as DNA: TGTGCCAGCAGTTACTCACAGAACACTGAAGCTTTCTTT. Its protein product is CASSYSQNTEAFF. V and J are TRBV6-5 and TRBJ1-1; D gene ambiguous. Germline V CDR1 and CDR2: MNHEY, SVGAGI. V lost 0 bases to trimming and J lost 1 base, with 3 bases between them. The CDR3 spans 13 residues.

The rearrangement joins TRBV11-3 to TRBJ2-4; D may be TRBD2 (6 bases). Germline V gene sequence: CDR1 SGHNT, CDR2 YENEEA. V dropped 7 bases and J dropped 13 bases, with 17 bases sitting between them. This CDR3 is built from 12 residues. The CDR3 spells CASIGDSGQQYF. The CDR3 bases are TGTGCCAGCATAGGGGATAGCGGCCAACAGTACTTC.

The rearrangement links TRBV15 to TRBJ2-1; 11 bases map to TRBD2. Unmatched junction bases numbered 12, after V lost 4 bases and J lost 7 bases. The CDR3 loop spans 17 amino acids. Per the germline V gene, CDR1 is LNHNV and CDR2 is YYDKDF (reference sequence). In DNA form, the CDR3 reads TGTGCCACCAGCAAGGTTCTAGCGGGAGGATCTCGGAATGAGCAGTTCTTC. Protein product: CATSKVLAGGSRNEQFF.

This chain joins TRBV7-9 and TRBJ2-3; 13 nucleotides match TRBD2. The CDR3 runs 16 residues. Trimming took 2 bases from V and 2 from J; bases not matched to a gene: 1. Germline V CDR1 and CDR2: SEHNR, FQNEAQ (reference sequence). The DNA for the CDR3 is TGTGCCAGCAGCTTAACTAGCGGGAGGGCCACAGATACGCAGTATTTT. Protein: CASSLTSGRATDTQYF.